Shown below are 9 T cell receptor beta chains from a single sample sequenced in a study of blood T cell repertoires in COVID-19. The protocol was immunoSEQ multiplex PCR, while the TCRdb copy is restricted to in-frame clones and leaves out a portion. This repertoire shows roughly 280,000 clones, roughly 86% found once; its top ten account for roughly 4.9%. The sequenced material came from peripheral blood. All receptors derive from a woman aged 60-70 years with COVID-19, enrolled during active disease.

The V gene is TRBV6-4, the J gene TRBJ2-2; perhaps TRBD1 as D (6 bases). V was pared by 7 bases and J by 7 bases, with 10 bases between. The CDR3 length is 12 residues. The germline CDR1 and CDR2 sequences are MRHNA and SNTAGT. Here the CDR3 DNA reads TGTGCCAGCAATCAGGGGTTCGGGGAGCTGTTTTTT. Its protein is CASNQGFGELFF.

V usage is TRBV19 and J usage is TRBJ1-2, with 8 bases matching TRBD1. V lost 5 bases, J lost 4 bases, and 6 bases stayed unmatched. The CDR3 covers 14 residues. The germline V gene encodes CDR1 LNHDA and CDR2 SQIVND (reference sequence). CDR3 bases: TGTGCCAGTAGTCAGACAGGGGCTGCCTATGGCTACACCTTC. Protein product: CASSQTGAAYGYTF.

This clone occurred once. The V gene is TRBV30, the J gene TRBJ1-1; TRBD1 might be the D (5 bases). Germline-derived CDR1 and CDR2 are GTSNPN and SVGIG (reference sequence). The V end was cut by 4 bases, the J end by 3 bases, with 12 bases between. The CDR3 totals 13 residues. CDR3 residues: CAWTRGGDTEAFF. DNA of the CDR3: TGTGCCTGGACCCGGGGGGGTGACACTGAAGCTTTCTTT. The full variable domain, its missing parts supplied by reference TRBV30 and TRBJ1-1, is SQTIHQWPATLVQPVGSPLSLECTVEGTSNPNLYWYRQAAGRGLQLLFYSVGIGQISSEVPQNLSASRPQDRQFILSSKKLLLSDSGFYLCAWTRGGDTEAFFGQGTRLTVV.

J is TRBJ2-7 and V is TRBV5-4; 7 bases agree with TRBD2. After removal of 4 bases from V and 4 bases from J, the junction contained 8 bases not matched to a gene. This CDR3 contains 14 residues. CDR1 is SGHNT and CDR2 is YYREEE in the germline V gene (reference sequence). This CDR3 is CASSRSGMGYEQYF. The DNA of the CDR3 is TGTGCCAGCAGCCGAAGCGGGATGGGGTACGAGCAGTACTTC.

The DNA of the CDR3 is TGTGCCAGCAGCGCAGCGCCGACAGGGGCGGGGAACACTGAAGCTTTCTTT. Its translation: CASSAAPTGAGNTEAFF. The chain combines TRBV9 with TRBJ1-1; TRBD1 agrees at 8 bases. Trimming cost V 3 bases and J 1 base; bases outside gene matches: 11. Germline values: CDR1 SGDLS, CDR2 YYNGEE. The CDR3 spans 17 residues.

This chain uses TRBV21-1 with TRBJ1-5; no DNA check was done on the table's D call, TRBD1. TRBV21-1 is reported as a pseudogene. The CDR3 extends over 16 amino acids. The CDR3, as DNA: TGTGCCAGCAGCAAAGATAAGGACAGGCCCAATCAGCCCCAGCATTTT. It translates to CASSKDKDRPNQPQHF.

This clone was picked up one time. The chain employs TRBV18 and TRBJ2-5; 13 positions agree with TRBD2. Germline loops: CDR1 KGHSH, CDR2 LQKENI. The V gene end was trimmed by 4 bases and the J gene end by 4 bases; junction bases not matched to a gene: 3. CDR3 length: 15 amino acids. CDR3 sequence (DNA): TGTGCCAGCTCACTCCGACTAGCGGGAGGAGAGACCCAGTACTTC. Amino acid sequence: CASSLRLAGGETQYF.

This chain connects TRBV6-6 to TRBJ2-5; a possible D gene is TRBD2 (6 bases). The V gene's germline CDR1 is MNHNY and CDR2 SVGAGI (reference sequence). This CDR3 region has 14 residues. V was clipped by 6 bases and J by 2 bases, with 13 bases between them. Here the CDR3 DNA reads TGTGCCAGCAGACCCGGGACTTCGCAAGAGACCCAGTACTTC. Protein product: CASRPGTSQETQYF.

The count of this clone is one. The V call is TRBV5-1, the J call TRBJ2-7, with D maybe TRBD1 (6 bases). From germline, CDR1 is SGHRS and CDR2 YFSETQ. The CDR3 length is 13 residues. Trimming removed 1 base from V and 3 bases from J, with 8 bases in between. CDR3 in DNA: TGCGCCAGCAGCTTGAACAGGGACTACGAGCAGTACTTC. Its translation is CASSLNRDYEQYF.